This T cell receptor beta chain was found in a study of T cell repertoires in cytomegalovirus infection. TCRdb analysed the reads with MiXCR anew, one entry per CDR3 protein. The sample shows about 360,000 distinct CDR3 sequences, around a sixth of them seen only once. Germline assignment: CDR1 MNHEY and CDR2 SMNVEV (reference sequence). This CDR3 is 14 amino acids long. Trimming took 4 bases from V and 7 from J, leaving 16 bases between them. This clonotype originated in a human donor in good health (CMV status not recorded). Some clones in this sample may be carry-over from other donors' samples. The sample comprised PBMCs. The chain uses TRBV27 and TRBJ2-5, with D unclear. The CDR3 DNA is TGTGCCAGCAGTTCAAGACTGAAGAAGCGGACCCAGTACTTC. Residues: CASSSRLKKRTQYF.